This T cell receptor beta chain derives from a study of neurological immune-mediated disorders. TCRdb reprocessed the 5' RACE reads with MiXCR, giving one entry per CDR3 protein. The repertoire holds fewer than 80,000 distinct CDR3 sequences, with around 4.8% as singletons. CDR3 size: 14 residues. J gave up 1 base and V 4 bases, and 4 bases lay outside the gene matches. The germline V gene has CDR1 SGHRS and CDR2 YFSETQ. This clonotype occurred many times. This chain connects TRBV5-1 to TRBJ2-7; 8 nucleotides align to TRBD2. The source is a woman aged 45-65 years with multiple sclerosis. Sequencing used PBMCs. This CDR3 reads CASSDRGGSYEQYV. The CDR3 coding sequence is TGCGCCAGCAGCGACCGGGGGGGGTCCTACGAGCAGTACGTC.